The rows below give T cell receptor beta chains drawn from one sample of a study of regulatory T cells in long-lasting Graves disease. From the multiplex PCR reads, TCRdb called clonotypes with MiXCR, one entry per CDR3 protein. The sample lists fewer than 600,000 distinct CDR3 sequences; approximately 23% were seen once. Sequenced material: peripheral blood mononuclear cells (PBMCs), taken when the disease was refractory, from a patient treated with antithyroid drugs. The receptor set was obtained from a female donor with Graves disease. The conserved cysteine and the conserved F or W are not part of the CDR3 here.

cdr3_aa j_call v_call
ASSSWTGMNTEAF TRBJ1-1 TRBV5-1
ASSPLSWGRPNTEAF TRBJ1-1 TRBV7-9
ASASGGVSTDTQY TRBJ2-3 TRBV9
ASMGTGGLGPQH TRBJ1-5 TRBV19
SVATGSYGYT TRBJ1-2 TRBV29-1
ASSYSTTGDSHWGTEAF TRBJ1-1 TRBV6-5
ASSPGAFLSPYEQY TRBJ2-7 TRBV5-6
ASSPSGGAF TRBJ1-1 TRBV6-1
ASRRTGGTEAF TRBJ1-1 TRBV19
ASRGRATGELF TRBJ2-2 TRBV6-2/TRBV6-3
ASIPGRSSYNSPLH TRBJ1-6 TRBV28
ASSPSGSEQF TRBJ2-1 TRBV12-3/TRBV12-4
ASSPSSGLEQY TRBJ2-7 TRBV12-3/TRBV12-4
ASSVREDSYNSPLH TRBJ1-6 TRBV9
ASSNPPLIEGGNTIY TRBJ1-3 TRBV6-1
ASSQRDRGLNTGELF TRBJ2-2 TRBV4-3
ASSLDIVGPYEQY TRBJ2-7 TRBV11-2
ASSGDTDGQY TRBJ2-7 TRBV12-3/TRBV12-4
SVGRQGEKLF TRBJ1-4 TRBV29-1
ASSQGTGGLGEKLF TRBJ1-4 TRBV4-1
ASSYGRVSGNTIY TRBJ1-3 TRBV7-2
ASSRTGFGREQY TRBJ2-7 TRBV27
ASSPRGFQETQY TRBJ2-5 TRBV7-3
SVWDGNQPQH TRBJ1-5 TRBV29-1
ASSLQDGDEAF TRBJ1-1 TRBV5-5
ASSRSSGVWDEQF TRBJ2-1 TRBV7-3
ASRQTGNTEAF TRBJ1-1 TRBV12-3/TRBV12-4
ASSLAGLGSSGANVLT TRBJ2-6 TRBV7-8
ASSPGTGEGDTQY TRBJ2-3 TRBV7-6
ASSLGAGNTIY TRBJ1-3 TRBV5-1
ASRAGTDPTF TRBJ1-1 TRBV28
ASSLVGRDSNQPQH TRBJ1-5 TRBV7-9
SAYGQADAEAF TRBJ1-1 TRBV20-1
ASSARWGTNEKLF TRBJ1-4 TRBV5-4
SATPQTGLNTEAF TRBJ1-1 TRBV29-1
ASSLPGQRMNTEAF TRBJ1-1 TRBV7-8
ASSPGTANPYEQY TRBJ2-7 TRBV28
ASSSLVRGTAF TRBJ1-1 TRBV14
ASSSLDTSYYEQY TRBJ2-7 TRBV28
ASSSPVATRSGYT TRBJ1-2 TRBV7-2
ASSLEGEGGYT TRBJ1-2 TRBV5-6
ASSQGWNEKLF TRBJ1-4 TRBV14
ASTTGQGGSPLH TRBJ1-6 TRBV12-3/TRBV12-4
ASSVGGQGIYEQY TRBJ2-7 TRBV9
SAPGTGGYEQY TRBJ2-7 TRBV20-1
ASSEQGGNEQF TRBJ2-1 TRBV2
ASSYSRFRGRSEQY TRBJ2-7 TRBV6-5
ASSTTGSYNSPLH TRBJ1-6 TRBV9
ATKPQANSGNIQY TRBJ2-4 TRBV6-1
ASSYSDGYTGELF TRBJ2-2 TRBV6-5
ASSASDTYEQY TRBJ2-7 TRBV18
ASSWDRNYGYT TRBJ1-2 TRBV11-2
ASSQEGTEAF TRBJ1-1 TRBV3-1
ASSLVQEGGYT TRBJ1-2 TRBV7-2
ASSSPRRGGRETQY TRBJ2-5 TRBV7-9
ASSGVAGGRYNEQF TRBJ2-1 TRBV19
ASSTTGLYGNTIY TRBJ1-3 TRBV12-3/TRBV12-4
ASSSRTGPSLYEQY TRBJ2-7 TRBV19
ASRRWGQRGPKNIQY TRBJ2-4 TRBV11-2